This TCR beta chain is drawn from a study of T cells in Graves' hyperthyroidism and ophthalmopathy. Study observations and caveats: In the analysis, a 13 V-J model separated ophthalmopathy from stable hyperthyroidism.

RNA transcripts were the template for amplifying TCR beta CDR3 regions. When the TCR CDR3 underwent first-round RT-PCR, the HTBI primer set was used. TCRdb recomputed calls from the multiplex PCR reads with MiXCR, one row per CDR3 protein. The sample carries under 350,000 distinct CDR3 sequences, approximately 15% recorded once. This clonotype was detected ten times or more. Its specificity is unknown. The definition of stable Graves' hyperthyroidism was no ophthalmopathy progression within 18 months. Uncontrolled infection, other autoimmune disease, pregnancy or lactation led to exclusion. The CDR3 consists of 13 residues. From germline, CDR1 is DFQATT and CDR2 SNEGSKA (reference sequence). V lost 5 bases, J lost 6 bases, and 16 bases lay in between.

This TCR came from a woman in her 40s with Graves' hyperthyroidism. Sequenced: blood. The chain recombines TRBV20-1 with TRBJ1-2; no clear D. The CDR3 is CSAATPGGHGYTF. The CDR3 DNA follows: TGCAGTGCTGCCACTCCGGGAGGGCATGGCTACACCTTC.